These 28 T cell receptor beta chains originate from one sample sequenced in a study of beta chain features in type 1 diabetes. Study-wide results and limits: In all four CD4+ subsets, TCRB CDR3 length was significantly, moderately reduced in type 1 diabetes.

TCRB transcripts that were expressed got sequenced, as all of the isolated RNA had been reverse transcribed. TCRdb keeps only in-frame clones here, not all; method: immunoSEQ multiplex PCR. The sample consists of roughly 730,000 clones, 10% to 15% of them appearing once. Their antigens are not known. The specimen sequenced was naive CD4+ T cells from blood. Receptor source: a man in his late teens or twenties with type 1 diabetes.

V is TRBV30 and J is TRBJ2-5, with unresolved D. CDR3 length: 15 amino acids. The V and J ends lost 0 bases and 5 bases respectively, with 16 bases between them. The germline CDR1 and CDR2 sequences are GTSNPN and SVGIG (reference sequence). The CDR3 coding sequence is TGTGCCTGGAGTGTAGCCTCGGGCCGCTTGGAGACCCAGTACTTC. This encodes CAWSVASGRLETQYF.

This clone was counted only a few times. The genes are TRBV5-1 and TRBJ2-1; D may be TRBD1 (5 bases). The CDR3 runs 14 residues. V was clipped by 2 bases and J by 5 bases, with 11 bases between them. The germline V gene encodes CDR1 SGHRS and CDR2 YFSETQ. CDR3 loop: CASSFGQTHNEQFF. The DNA of the CDR3 is TGCGCCAGCAGCTTTGGACAAACACACAATGAGCAGTTCTTC.

A few counts support this clone. The V and J genes are TRBV6-5 and TRBJ2-3, with D perhaps being TRBD1 or TRBD2 (5 bases each). The ends were cut back, 0 bases at V and 1 base at J, with 11 bases in the middle. CDR1 MNHEY and CDR2 SVGAGI come from the germline V gene. This CDR3 has 16 residues. The CDR3 sequence: CASSYSFGAGTDTQYF. CDR3 coding DNA: TGTGCCAGCAGTTACTCATTCGGGGCGGGCACAGATACGCAGTATTTT.

J is TRBJ2-3 and V is TRBV30; D remains unclear. Trimming stripped 3 bases from V and 2 bases from J, with 6 bases between. This CDR3 is built from 12 residues. Germline V gene lookup returns CDR1 GTSNPN and CDR2 SVGIG (reference sequence). CDR3 DNA sequence: TGTGCCTGGAGGCGGTTCACAGATACGCAGTATTTT. It codes for CAWRRFTDTQYF. Based on the CDR3 plus reference TRBV30 and TRBJ2-3, the full variable domain is SQTIHQWPATLVQPVGSPLSLECTVEGTSNPNLYWYRQAAGRGLQLLFYSVGIGQISSEVPQNLSASRPQDRQFILSSKKLLLSDSGFYLCAWRRFTDTQYFGPGTRLTVL.

The chain couples TRBV28 to TRBJ2-5; 7 nucleotides match TRBD1. Germline V gene lookup returns CDR1 MDHEN and CDR2 SYDVKM. V lost 6 bases to trimming and J lost 1 base; unmatched junction nucleotides: 8. This CDR3 contains 15 residues. The CDR3 loop reads CASRGSDRSQETQYF. As DNA, the CDR3 is TGTGCCAGCAGGGGCTCGGACAGGAGCCAAGAGACCCAGTACTTC. Looking up the rest from reference TRBV28 and TRBJ2-5 gives the full variable domain: DVKVTQSSRYLVKRTGEKVFLECVQDMDHENMFWYRQDPGLGLRLIYFSYDVKMKEKGDIPEGYSVSREKKERFSLILESASTNQTSMYLCASRGSDRSQETQYFGPGTRLLVL.

The V and J genes are TRBV10-2 and TRBJ1-1; maybe TRBD1 (6 bases). The V end lost 8 bases, the J end lost 1 base, and 11 bases lay between the germline ends. Germline CDR1 WSHSY, CDR2 SAAADI. The CDR3 consists of 13 residues. The CDR3 DNA follows: TGCGCCAGCGGAAAGGGGGAGAACACTGAAGCTTTCTTT. As protein: CASGKGENTEAFF.

This clone was seen more than once but under ten times. DNA for the CDR3: TGTGCCAGCAGTGGCAGTACGCAAGAGACCCAGTACTTC. Amino acid sequence: CASSGSTQETQYF. This chain uses TRBV27 with TRBJ2-5, with no clear D. Per the germline V gene, CDR1 is MNHEY and CDR2 is SMNVEV (reference sequence). This CDR3 spans 13 amino acids. V was trimmed by 5 bases and J by 2 bases, leaving 9 bases between them.

This rearrangement joins TRBV6-4 to TRBJ1-1, with 7 bases fitting TRBD1. The germline V gene encodes CDR1 MRHNA and CDR2 SNTAGT. V lost 0 bases and J lost 3; bases outside the gene matches: 4. CDR3 length: 15 residues. In nucleotides, the CDR3 is TGTGCCAGCAGTGACTCGACAGGGAAGGACACTGAAGCTTTCTTT. This gives the protein CASSDSTGKDTEAFF.

The chain uses TRBV18 and TRBJ1-1, with D hard to call. The CDR3 sequence is 15 residues long. The germline CDR1 and CDR2 sequences are KGHSH and LQKENI. Trimming took off 4 bases at V and 4 bases at J, with 16 bases between the two ends. As DNA, the CDR3 is TGTGCCAGCTCACTGCAGGCCCCGGAGATCACTGAAGCTTTCTTT. Its protein product is CASSLQAPEITEAFF.

The J gene is TRBJ2-5, the V gene TRBV6-5, with D perhaps TRBD1 (5 bases). The germline V and J ends were trimmed by 2 bases and 6 bases, with 7 bases remaining between them. Germline CDR1 MNHEY, CDR2 SVGAGI. This CDR3 region has 12 residues. CDR3 nucleotides: TGTGCCAGCAGTTACAAGGGGAAGACCCAGTACTTC. It yields the protein CASSYKGKTQYF.

V and J are TRBV10-2 and TRBJ1-5; 7 positions agree with TRBD1. Germline CDR1 WSHSY, CDR2 SAAADI. This CDR3 is 16 amino acids long. V dropped 4 bases and J dropped 6; count of bases not matched to a gene: 12. The DNA of the CDR3 is TGCGCCAGCAGTGGAACCCTTGGACAGGCGGGTCAGCCCCAGCATTTT. This gives the protein CASSGTLGQAGQPQHF.

The genes are TRBV9 and TRBJ2-2, with TRBD1 as a possible D gene (6 bases). With 1 base removed from V and 7 bases from J, the gap between germline ends came to 14 bases. In germline, CDR1 is SGDLS, CDR2 YYNGEE. CDR3 length: 15 amino acids. The chain's CDR3 is CASSVTGISFGELFF. CDR3 nucleotides: TGTGCCAGCAGCGTAACAGGGATTAGTTTCGGGGAGCTGTTTTTT.

The chain joins TRBV2 to TRBJ1-2; D is perhaps TRBD1 (6 bases). Germline V gene sequence: CDR1 SNHLY, CDR2 FYNNEI. V was shortened by 6 bases and J by 4 bases, with 12 bases between the two germline ends. The CDR3 covers 13 residues. CDR3 sequence reads: CASRIQGLYGYTF. The CDR3 DNA follows: TGTGCCAGCAGGATTCAGGGGCTCTATGGCTACACCTTC.

This clone was seen more than once but under ten times. V and J are TRBV5-4 and TRBJ2-5; TRBD1 agrees at 8 bases. The length of the CDR3 is 17 residues. With V trimmed by 4 bases and J by 5 bases, 16 bases remained unmatched. Germline V gene sequence: CDR1 SGHNT, CDR2 YYREEE (reference sequence). The CDR3, as DNA: TGTGCCAGCAGCCCGGACTTACTCAGGGGGCTGGGGGAGACCCAGTACTTC. Protein: CASSPDLLRGLGETQYF. The full variable domain, with the rest looked up from reference TRBV5-4 and TRBJ2-5, is ETGVTQSPTHLIKTRGQQVTLRCSSQSGHNTVSWYQQALGQGPQFIFQYYREEENGRGNFPPRFSGLQFPNYSSELNVNALELDDSALYLCASSPDLLRGLGETQYFGPGTRLLVL.

The sample holds a few counts of this clone. This rearrangement joins TRBV4-1 to TRBJ2-5; D perhaps matches TRBD2 (6 bases). V was shortened by 5 bases and J by 5 bases, with 12 bases between the two germline ends. The CDR3 is 13 amino acids. From germline, CDR1 is MGHRA and CDR2 YSYEKL. CDR3 amino acids: CASSKGGAETQYF. DNA for the CDR3: TGCGCCAGCAGCAAAGGCGGGGCCGAGACCCAGTACTTC.

The gene calls are TRBV5-6 and TRBJ2-5; 8 bases agree with TRBD1. Germline V gene sequence: CDR1 SGHDT, CDR2 YYEEEE. This CDR3 region has 15 residues. With 0 bases clipped from V and 1 base from J, the junction kept 2 bases outside the gene matches. The CDR3 here is CASSLGRGLQETQYF. DNA of the CDR3: TGTGCCAGCAGCTTGGGCAGGGGGCTCCAAGAGACCCAGTACTTC.

This clone was picked up a small number of times. V gene TRBV7-8 combines with J gene TRBJ2-7, with D possibly called TRBD1 or TRBD2 (6 bases each). V shed 5 bases and J shed 2 bases, with 13 bases lying between them. The CDR3 is made up of 14 amino acids. Per the germline V gene, CDR1 is SGHVS and CDR2 is FQNEAQ. The CDR3 loop is CASSLVEGAYEQYF. CDR3 bases: TGTGCCAGCAGCCTCGTGGAGGGGGCCTACGAGCAGTACTTC.

This clone was seen a few times. The chain couples TRBV19 to TRBJ1-2; D not certain. CDR1 is LNHDA and CDR2 is SQIVND in the germline V gene (reference sequence). V lost 10 bases and J 1 base, leaving 13 bases between the germline ends. The CDR3 extends over 13 amino acids. CDR3 in amino acids: CAIRGPNNYGYTF. CDR3 DNA: TGTGCCATCCGAGGACCGAATAACTATGGCTACACCTTC.

The chain couples TRBV29-1 to TRBJ1-1; no clear D. The V and J ends lost 7 bases and 1 base respectively, with 13 bases between them. The CDR3 covers 13 residues. Per the germline V gene, CDR1 is SQVTM and CDR2 is ANQGSEA. CDR3 DNA sequence: TGCAGCGGGGCCGCAGGCGGGAACACTGAAGCTTTCTTT. Its protein is CSGAAGGNTEAFF.

This clone has a handful of counts. V gene TRBV7-3 combines with J gene TRBJ2-3; D uncertain. V lost 4 bases, J lost 2 bases, and 4 bases lay in between. This CDR3 is built from 12 residues. Germline loops: CDR1 SGHTA, CDR2 FQGTGA. CDR3 in amino acids: CASSSYTDTQYF. CDR3 in DNA: TGTGCCAGCAGCTCATACACAGATACGCAGTATTTT.

This clone appeared once. In nucleotides, the CDR3 is TGTGCCAGCAGCCTCCTAGACAGGGGGCCTGGCACCGGGGAGCTGTTTTTT. Its protein is CASSLLDRGPGTGELFF. The chain is built from TRBV5-6 and TRBJ2-2; TRBD1 aligns across 10 bases. This CDR3 comprises 17 residues. Germline V gene sequence: CDR1 SGHDT, CDR2 YYEEEE. V lost 4 bases and J lost 4; bases outside the gene matches: 10.

This clone turned up a few times. The rearrangement links TRBV11-2 to TRBJ2-4; possible D gene TRBD2, 5 bases. The CDR3 is 17 amino acids. Germline-derived CDR1 and CDR2 are SGHAT and FQNNGV. Trimming removed 0 bases from V and 3 bases from J, with 15 bases in between. The CDR3 region is CASSLEDFRLVKNIQYF. The DNA of the CDR3 is TGTGCCAGCAGCTTAGAGGACTTCCGTTTAGTCAAAAACATTCAGTACTTC.

This clone was recorded a few times. The chain joins TRBV11-1 to TRBJ1-2, with TRBD1 as a possible D gene (6 bases). Germline V lookup: CDR1 SGHAT, CDR2 FQDESV (reference sequence). This CDR3 is 15 amino acids long. The germline V and J ends were trimmed by 5 bases and 0 bases, with 13 bases remaining between them. The chain's CDR3 is CASSGRDTSNYGYTF. As DNA, the CDR3 is TGTGCCAGCAGCGGCCGGGACACATCTAACTATGGCTACACCTTC.

This chain connects TRBV7-6 to TRBJ2-3; 8 bases match TRBD2. The CDR3 spans 17 residues. The germline gives CDR1 SGHVS, CDR2 FNYEAQ. The ends lost 1 base at V and 3 bases at J; junction bases unmatched: 9. The CDR3 region has the DNA TGTGCCAGCAGCTTAGTCCCCGGGAGGGGGATGACAGATACGCAGTATTTT. This codes for CASSLVPGRGMTDTQYF.

V usage is TRBV7-2 and J usage is TRBJ1-4, with no clear D. Germline V gives CDR1 SGHTA, CDR2 FQGNSA. V was shortened by 2 bases and J by 5 bases, with 12 bases between the two germline ends. The CDR3 runs to 15 residues. CDR3 sequence reads: CASSLTVTLNEKLFF. The CDR3 DNA follows: TGTGCCAGCAGCTTAACTGTGACACTAAATGAAAAACTGTTTTTT.

This clone turned up a few times. The same CDR3 arises from other DNA sequences in this sample as well. The chain links TRBV6-5 to TRBJ2-2; the D is unclear. Germline CDR1 reads MNHEY; CDR2 reads SVGAGI. This CDR3 region has 11 residues. V lost 3 bases, J lost 8 bases, and 4 bases lay in between. The CDR3 nucleotides read TGTGCCAGCAGTTATAGGGGGGAGCTGTTTTTT. This codes for CASSYRGELFF.

This chain joins TRBV30 and TRBJ1-2; 9 positions match TRBD1. CDR1 is GTSNPN and CDR2 is SVGIG in the germline V gene (reference sequence). The CDR3 contains 13 residues. Trimming at V came to 3 bases and at J to 8 bases, leaving 7 bases not matched to a gene. The CDR3 DNA sequence: TGTGCCTGGAGCGCCACAGGGGGCGGAGGCTACACCTTC. Residues: CAWSATGGGGYTF. Full variable domain (outside the CDR3, taken from reference TRBV30 and TRBJ1-2): SQTIHQWPATLVQPVGSPLSLECTVEGTSNPNLYWYRQAAGRGLQLLFYSVGIGQISSEVPQNLSASRPQDRQFILSSKKLLLSDSGFYLCAWSATGGGGYTFGSGTRLTVV.

This CDR3 reads CASRYGTSGGIYEQYF. The CDR3 nucleotides are TGTGCCAGCAGGTATGGCACTAGCGGGGGCATCTACGAGCAGTACTTC. The chain combines TRBV27 with TRBJ2-7, with TRBD2 matching 11 bases. Germline assignment: CDR1 MNHEY and CDR2 SMNVEV (reference sequence). The V segment lost 6 bases and the J segment 3 bases; nucleotides outside the gene matches: 10. The CDR3 sequence is 16 residues long.